One sample yielded the 31 T cell receptor beta chains listed below, sequenced in a study of shared T cell receptors in the human thymus. The method was immunoSEQ multiplex PCR; TCRdb's version includes in-frame clones alone and lacks a portion of them. The table has approximately 760,000 clones, 70% to 90% seen once; the top ten hold more than 0.01%. The data were also submitted as part of a second study, on human thymus T cells.

What was sequenced was thymocytes. Receptors were obtained from a girl under three years old with a congenital heart defect.

As regards this clone: The identical CDR3 is also encoded by other nucleotide sequences in the sample. V is TRBV5-4 and J is TRBJ2-1, with D possibly TRBD1 on 6 matching bases. V was cut by 2 bases and J by 8 bases, with 8 bases left in between. From germline, CDR1 is SGHNT and CDR2 YYREEE (reference sequence). The CDR3 length is 12 residues. The CDR3 nucleotides read TGTGCCAGCAGCTTAGGGGGAGATGAGCAGTTCTTC. Translated: CASSLGGDEQFF.

The rearrangement joins TRBV19 to TRBJ2-5, with 9 nucleotides matching TRBD1. V lost 4 bases to trimming and J lost 5 bases; unmatched junction nucleotides: 8. The CDR3 contains 15 residues. Germline V gives CDR1 LNHDA, CDR2 SQIVND (reference sequence). In DNA, the CDR3 is TGTGCCAGTAGTACCGGACAGGGGCGAGCGGAGACCCAGTACTTC. Translating gives CASSTGQGRAETQYF.

The J gene is TRBJ1-1, the V gene TRBV4-3; D is perhaps TRBD1 (6 bases). Trimming took off 0 bases at V and 1 base at J, with 15 bases between the two ends. The CDR3 sequence is 17 residues long. CDR1 is LGHNA, CDR2 YSLEER, per germline. CDR3 nucleotides: TGCGCCAGCAGCCAAGATAGCACAGGGTCCCAGAACACTGAAGCTTTCTTT. Protein sequence: CASSQDSTGSQNTEAFF.

As concerns this clone: One junction end disagrees with the germline gene, perhaps due to a read error. This chain connects TRBV19 to TRBJ1-1; 9 positions agree with TRBD1. Germline V gene data show CDR1 as LNHDA and CDR2 as SQIVND (reference sequence). The CDR3 contains 17 residues. CDR3 sequence (DNA): TGTGACAGTAGTGTGTCACAGGGGGCGGTCAGGAACACTGAAGCTTTCTTT. Protein: CDSSVSQGAVRNTEAFF.

The count of this clone is one. The J gene is TRBJ1-2, the V gene TRBV25-1, with TRBD1 matching 7 bases. The CDR3 is 16 residues long. Germline V gives CDR1 MGHDK, CDR2 SYGVNS. Losses at the gene ends were 2 bases for V and 8 bases for J; bases not matched to a gene: 14. CDR3: CASSEGGRDTGVGYTF. DNA of the CDR3: TGTGCCAGCAGTGAAGGGGGTCGGGACACAGGGGTGGGCTACACCTTC.

The J gene is TRBJ2-2, the V gene TRBV29-1; 8 nucleotides agree with TRBD1. V lost 6 bases and J lost 1; bases outside the gene matches: 7. CDR1 and CDR2 from the germline V gene are SQVTM and ANQGSEA. The CDR3 has 15 amino acids. CDR3 in amino acids: CSVEVGQGNTGELFF. DNA of the CDR3: TGCAGCGTCGAGGTCGGACAGGGGAACACCGGGGAGCTGTTTTTT.

This clone occurred once. The chain links TRBV6-6 to TRBJ1-5; the match to TRBD1 covers 7 bases. Trimming removed 4 bases from V and 0 bases from J; junction bases left unmatched: 3. The germline CDR1 and CDR2 sequences are MNHNY and SVGAGI (reference sequence). This CDR3 is built from 15 residues. DNA for the CDR3: TGTGCCAGCAGTTCCGGACAGGTTAGCAATCAGCCCCAGCATTTT. Amino acids: CASSSGQVSNQPQHF.

The rearrangement uses TRBV5-4 and TRBJ1-6; D is uncertain. V gave up 4 bases and J gave up 5 bases, with 19 bases separating them. Germline CDR1 is SGHNT and CDR2 is YYREEE (reference sequence). The CDR3 has 17 residues. CDR3 protein: CASSPKARPRDNSPLHF. The CDR3 DNA reads TGTGCCAGCAGCCCCAAGGCTAGGCCGAGAGATAATTCACCCCTCCACTTT.

This chain links TRBV28 with TRBJ2-1; TRBD2 matches at 15 bases. The CDR3 extends over 14 amino acids. Germline CDR1 MDHEN, CDR2 SYDVKM. The V gene end was trimmed by 5 bases and the J gene end by 12 bases; junction bases not matched to a gene: 5. CDR3 amino acids: CASSPLGLAGGQFF. CDR3 in DNA: TGTGCCAGCAGTCCGCTGGGACTAGCGGGGGGGCAGTTCTTC.

This clone was found once. The chain uses TRBV5-1 and TRBJ1-3; no clear D. This CDR3 is 15 amino acids long. Germline CDR1 reads SGHRS; CDR2 reads YFSETQ. V was cut by 0 bases and J by 4 bases, with 11 bases left in between. The CDR3 spells CASSLDPGSGNTIYF. DNA for the CDR3: TGCGCCAGCAGCTTGGATCCGGGGTCCGGAAACACCATATATTTT.

The chain carries TRBV9 and TRBJ2-5; no clear D gene. V was pared by 4 bases and J by 5 bases, with 15 bases between. Germline V gene data show CDR1 as SGDLS and CDR2 as YYNGEE. This CDR3 spans 14 amino acids. The DNA for the CDR3 is TGTGCCAGCAGCCCGAGCTGCAGGTGGGAGACCCAGTACTTC. It encodes CASSPSCRWETQYF.

V and J are TRBV15 and TRBJ1-2; 7 bases are shared with TRBD1. J gave up 6 bases and V 2 bases, and 6 bases lay outside the gene matches. The CDR3 runs 14 residues. CDR1 is LNHNV, CDR2 YYDKDF, per germline (reference sequence). CDR3 region: CATSRTPTGDGYTF. CDR3 DNA: TGTGCCACCAGCAGAACCCCCACAGGGGATGGCTACACCTTC.

The chain joins TRBV7-7 to TRBJ2-7; no firm D call. This CDR3 has 13 amino acids. Germline-derived CDR1 and CDR2 are SSHAT and FNYEAQ (reference sequence). Trimming took off 1 base at V and 0 bases at J, with 4 bases between the two ends. DNA for the CDR3: TGTGCCAGCAGCTTAGACTTCTCCTACGAGCAGTACTTC. This codes for CASSLDFSYEQYF.

The J gene is TRBJ1-1, the V gene TRBV4-1; no reliable D call. Germline V gene data show CDR1 as MGHRA and CDR2 as YSYEKL. The CDR3 covers 14 residues. V dropped 5 bases and J dropped 4 bases, with 14 bases sitting between them. The CDR3 is CASSFRQDVTEAFF. CDR3 sequence (DNA): TGCGCCAGCAGCTTCCGACAAGACGTCACTGAAGCTTTCTTT.

The V call is TRBV6-1, the J call TRBJ2-7; 9 nucleotides agree with TRBD1. The ends lost 4 bases at V and 3 bases at J; junction bases unmatched: 7. The germline gives CDR1 MNHNS, CDR2 SASEGT. The CDR3 is 15 residues long. This CDR3 is CASSGDRVEVYEQYF. The CDR3 region has the DNA TGTGCCAGCAGTGGGGACAGGGTTGAAGTCTACGAGCAGTACTTC.

The chain has TRBV19 and TRBJ2-3; D might be TRBD1 (5 bases). The CDR3 extends over 15 amino acids. The germline gives CDR1 LNHDA, CDR2 SQIVND (reference sequence). Trimming removed 6 bases from V and 8 bases from J, with 21 bases in between. CDR3: CASSNLSRAGFTQYF. CDR3 DNA: TGTGCCAGTAGCAATCTTTCCCGCGCAGGGTTTACGCAGTATTTT.

This chain uses TRBV4-3 with TRBJ2-3; TRBD1 matches 7 bases. V lost 5 bases to trimming and J lost 0 bases; unmatched junction nucleotides: 17. The CDR3 runs to 19 residues. Germline lookup yields CDR1 LGHNA and CDR2 YSLEER. The CDR3 DNA reads TGCGCCAGCAGCGCCGCAGGGACAGCTATGCTGCGGAGCACAGATACGCAGTATTTT. It codes for CASSAAGTAMLRSTDTQYF.

CDR3 DNA sequence: TGCGCCAGCAGCCACCAACCTACACCCTTTCGGGGTTCTCAGTCGGGCTACACCTTC. It codes for CASSHQPTPFRGSQSGYTF. V and J are TRBV4-3 and TRBJ1-2; D gene unclear. CDR1 LGHNA and CDR2 YSLEER come from the germline V gene. Trimming removed 3 bases at V and 8 bases at J, with 31 bases between. The CDR3 is 19 amino acids.

This rearrangement joins TRBV7-2 to TRBJ2-6; 7 nucleotides match TRBD1. The CDR3 covers 15 residues. From germline, CDR1 is SGHTA and CDR2 FQGNSA. The trim removed 4 bases at V and 1 base at J, leaving 1 base unmatched. CDR3: CASSSGGSGANVLTF. The DNA for the CDR3 is TGTGCCAGCAGCTCAGGGGGATCTGGGGCCAACGTCCTGACTTTC.

V is TRBV14 and J is TRBJ1-3; TRBD1 aligns across 7 bases. The CDR3 sequence is 15 residues long. Unmatched junction bases numbered 9, after V lost 8 bases and J lost 2 bases. CDR1 is SGHDN, CDR2 FVKESK, per germline. CDR3 amino acids: CASSDRNGPGNTIYF. CDR3 DNA sequence: TGTGCCAGCTCGGACAGGAACGGCCCTGGAAACACCATATATTTT.

This rearrangement joins TRBV15 to TRBJ1-2; 11 bases agree with TRBD1. V was clipped by 3 bases and J by 8 bases; unmatched bases: 11. The CDR3 sequence is 16 residues long. CDR1 is LNHNV and CDR2 is YYDKDF in the germline V gene (reference sequence). The CDR3 DNA reads as TGTGCCACCAGCAGTATAGTGGGCTGGACAGGGGGCGGCTACACCTTC. It yields the protein CATSSIVGWTGGGYTF.

This sequence joins TRBV30 and TRBJ2-5; TRBD2 might be the D (5 bases). The CDR3 totals 14 residues. Per germline, CDR1 GTSNPN and CDR2 SVGIG (reference sequence). The V end lost 5 bases, the J end lost 5 bases, and 18 bases lay between the germline ends. The CDR3 here is CAWGYQDLGETQYF. The CDR3 DNA reads as TGTGCCTGGGGATATCAGGACTTAGGGGAGACCCAGTACTTC.

The V call is TRBV5-8, the J call TRBJ2-1, with 7 nucleotides matching TRBD2. Per the germline V gene, CDR1 is SGHTS and CDR2 is YDEGEE. CDR3 length: 18 residues. V shed 4 bases and J 4 bases; nucleotides not matched to a gene: 17. CDR3 nucleotides: TGTGCCAGCAGCCCCGCTCCCGTCCTAGCGGACCGATACAATGAGCAGTTCTTC. Its translation is CASSPAPVLADRYNEQFF.

This chain uses TRBV7-2 with TRBJ2-5; D perhaps matches TRBD2 (6 bases). This CDR3 is 15 amino acids long. Per germline, CDR1 SGHTA and CDR2 FQGNSA. The V end was cut by 1 base, the J end by 2 bases, with 11 bases between. This CDR3 is CASSLDRRVQETQYF. The CDR3 region has the DNA TGTGCCAGCAGCTTAGATAGGAGGGTTCAAGAGACCCAGTACTTC.

J is TRBJ1-5 and V is TRBV4-1; D gene unclear. The V and J ends lost 4 bases and 0 bases respectively, with 7 bases between them. Germline V CDR1 and CDR2: MGHRA, YSYEKL. The CDR3 consists of 14 residues. The CDR3 nucleotides are TGCGCCAGCAGCCCACAGCTTAGCAATCAGCCCCAGCATTTT. Translation: CASSPQLSNQPQHF.

V gene TRBV7-9 combines with J gene TRBJ1-1, with a weak D call TRBD1 (5 bases). This CDR3 is 15 amino acids long. Trimming pared 3 bases from V and 4 bases from J, leaving 15 bases between. Germline lookup yields CDR1 SEHNR and CDR2 FQNEAQ (reference sequence). This CDR3 is CASSFPLRGGTEAFF. The CDR3, as DNA: TGTGCCAGCAGCTTCCCTTTACGGGGGGGCACTGAAGCTTTCTTT.

This rearrangement joins TRBV19 to TRBJ1-2; D is possibly TRBD1 (6 bases). The CDR3 length is 15 residues. The V gene lost 0 bases and the J gene lost 2 bases, with 10 bases spanning the gap. Germline V gene sequence: CDR1 LNHDA, CDR2 SQIVND (reference sequence). In DNA, the CDR3 is TGTGCCAGTAGTATAGATCGGACAGCGAACTATGGCTACACCTTC. Translated: CASSIDRTANYGYTF.

The genes are TRBV4-1 and TRBJ2-2, with 9 bases matching TRBD1. This CDR3 has 16 residues. The ends lost 0 bases at V and 3 bases at J; junction bases unmatched: 2. The V gene's germline CDR1 is MGHRA and CDR2 YSYEKL. The DNA for the CDR3 is TGCGCCAGCAGCCAAGACGACAGGGGGTACACCGGGGAGCTGTTTTTT. It is translated as CASSQDDRGYTGELFF.

The chain recombines TRBV4-1 with TRBJ2-2, with TRBD2 matching over 16 bases. Germline V lookup: CDR1 MGHRA, CDR2 YSYEKL. There are 20 residues in the CDR3. V lost 0 bases and J lost 5; bases outside the gene matches: 9. CDR3 in amino acids: CASSQERGTSGGERTGELFF. Written as DNA, the CDR3 is TGCGCCAGCAGCCAAGAAAGAGGGACTAGCGGGGGGGAAAGGACCGGGGAGCTGTTTTTT.

This clone was detected only once. The V gene is TRBV7-6, the J gene TRBJ1-1; D is undetermined. V was clipped by 1 base and J by 2 bases, with 8 bases between them. Germline values: CDR1 SGHVS, CDR2 FNYEAQ. The CDR3 length is 14 residues. The CDR3 nucleotides read TGTGCCAGCAGCTTAGGTCGTTCCAACACTGAAGCTTTCTTT. It yields the protein CASSLGRSNTEAFF.

This sequence joins TRBV6-1 and TRBJ2-5; 10 bases line up with TRBD1. V shed 2 bases and J 7 bases; nucleotides not matched to a gene: 22. From germline, CDR1 is MNHNS and CDR2 SASEGT. The CDR3 is 20 residues long. The CDR3 DNA reads TGTGCCAGCAGTGAAATAGGGGACAGGGGAGAAGGGGAGGGGGGATGGACCCAGTACTTC. Translated: CASSEIGDRGEGEGGWTQYF.